These T cell receptor beta chains were read from a single sample in a study of T cells in Graves' hyperthyroidism and ophthalmopathy. One entry per CDR3 protein results from TCRdb running MiXCR on the multiplex PCR reads. The table has more than 75,000 distinct CDR3 sequences, 51% seen once. The specimen was blood. The receptors come from a woman between 40 and 55 years old with Graves' hyperthyroidism. Each CDR3 is given with its conserved first and last residue. The order of the fields is clone size, D gene, V gene, J gene, CDR3 DNA, CDR3 protein. A D gene is named only where the DNA matches it firmly. Expanded clones get a size class; other rows say once, few or many, or leave the size out.

clone_size: NA; d_call: TRBD1; v_call: TRBV29-1; j_call: TRBJ2-7; cdr3_nt: TGCAGCGTACAGGGGGCGTGGGTCTACGAGCAGTACTTC; cdr3_aa: CSVQGAWVYEQYF
clone_size: once; d_call: NA; v_call: TRBV4-2; j_call: TRBJ2-5; cdr3_nt: TGTGCCAGCAGCCAAGATAGACGTTTGGGCCAAGAGACCCAGTACTTC; cdr3_aa: CASSQDRRLGQETQYF
clone_size: NA; d_call: NA; v_call: TRBV10-3; j_call: TRBJ1-2; cdr3_nt: TGTGCCATCAGCAGCAGAGGGGAGGCTGGCTACACCTTC; cdr3_aa: CAISSRGEAGYTF
clone_size: NA; d_call: TRBD2; v_call: TRBV29-1; j_call: TRBJ2-7; cdr3_nt: TGCAGCGTGGCCGGGGGGGCGCCCGGCGAGCAGTACTTC; cdr3_aa: CSVAGGAPGEQYF
clone_size: many; d_call: NA; v_call: TRBV10-2; j_call: TRBJ1-1; cdr3_nt: TGCGCCAGCAGTGAGTCTAGGGCCTGGGGGACTGAAGCTTTCTTT; cdr3_aa: CASSESRAWGTEAFF
clone_size: NA; d_call: TRBD2; v_call: TRBV7-3; j_call: TRBJ2-7; cdr3_nt: TGTGCCAGCAGCACCACCGGGACTAGCGGGAGCCACGAGCAGTACTTC; cdr3_aa: CASSTTGTSGSHEQYF
clone_size: NA; d_call: TRBD2; v_call: TRBV10-1; j_call: TRBJ2-7; cdr3_nt: TGCGCCAGCAGTGGACTAGCGGGAGGGCCCTACGAGCAGTACTTC; cdr3_aa: CASSGLAGGPYEQYF
clone_size: NA; d_call: TRBD1; v_call: TRBV29-1; j_call: TRBJ1-3; cdr3_nt: TGCAGCGTGGGACAGGCATTCTCTGGAAACACCATATATTTT; cdr3_aa: CSVGQAFSGNTIYF
clone_size: NA; d_call: NA; v_call: TRBV20-1; j_call: TRBJ2-5; cdr3_nt: TGCAGTGCCAGCAGTTTTCGGGAGACCCAGTACTTC; cdr3_aa: CSASSFRETQYF
clone_size: few; d_call: TRBD1; v_call: TRBV28; j_call: TRBJ1-4; cdr3_nt: TGTGCCAGCAGTTCGGACAGGGAGTCCTTTTGGGAAAAACTGTTTTTT; cdr3_aa: CASSSDRESFWEKLFF
clone_size: NA; d_call: NA; v_call: TRBV10-3; j_call: TRBJ1-2; cdr3_nt: TGTGCCATCAGTGCTTCCCGGACCACTAACTATGGCTACACCTTC; cdr3_aa: CAISASRTTNYGYTF
clone_size: many; d_call: TRBD1; v_call: TRBV20-1; j_call: TRBJ2-7; cdr3_nt: TGCAGTGCTAGAGAATACGGGACAGGTACTTACGAGCAGTACTTC; cdr3_aa: CSAREYGTGTYEQYF
clone_size: NA; d_call: NA; v_call: TRBV5-1; j_call: TRBJ1-5; cdr3_nt: TGCGCCAGCAGCTTTGGGGACACGGATAGCAATCAGCCCCAGCATTTT; cdr3_aa: CASSFGDTDSNQPQHF
clone_size: many; d_call: TRBD1; v_call: TRBV2; j_call: TRBJ2-7; cdr3_nt: TGTGCCAGCAGTGGTGAGGGACAGGAAACCTACGAGCAGTACTTC; cdr3_aa: CASSGEGQETYEQYF
clone_size: NA; d_call: TRBD2; v_call: TRBV7-2; j_call: TRBJ2-2; cdr3_nt: TGTGCCAGCAGTTACCCGAGGTGGACTAGCGGGAGAGGAGAGACCGGGGAGCTGTTTTTT; cdr3_aa: CASSYPRWTSGRGETGELFF
clone_size: many; d_call: NA; v_call: TRBV6-5; j_call: TRBJ1-2; cdr3_nt: TGTGCCAGCAGACCGCGGGGAGCAGGGGGCTACACCTTC; cdr3_aa: CASRPRGAGGYTF
clone_size: NA; d_call: NA; v_call: TRBV5-5; j_call: TRBJ2-3; cdr3_nt: TGTGCCAGCAGCTTAAGAGCTGGGGATGCGCAGTATTTT; cdr3_aa: CASSLRAGDAQYF
clone_size: NA; d_call: NA; v_call: TRBV29-1; j_call: TRBJ1-2; cdr3_nt: TGCAGCGTTGCCGGCTCTAACTATGGCTACACCTTC; cdr3_aa: CSVAGSNYGYTF
clone_size: many; d_call: NA; v_call: TRBV2; j_call: TRBJ1-4; cdr3_nt: TGTGCCAGCAGTGACTCCCGGGGAAAGGAAAAACTGTTTTTT; cdr3_aa: CASSDSRGKEKLFF
clone_size: many; d_call: NA; v_call: TRBV20-1; j_call: TRBJ1-1; cdr3_nt: TGCAGTGCTAGAGATCAGGTTCTCACTGAAGCTTTCTTT; cdr3_aa: CSARDQVLTEAFF